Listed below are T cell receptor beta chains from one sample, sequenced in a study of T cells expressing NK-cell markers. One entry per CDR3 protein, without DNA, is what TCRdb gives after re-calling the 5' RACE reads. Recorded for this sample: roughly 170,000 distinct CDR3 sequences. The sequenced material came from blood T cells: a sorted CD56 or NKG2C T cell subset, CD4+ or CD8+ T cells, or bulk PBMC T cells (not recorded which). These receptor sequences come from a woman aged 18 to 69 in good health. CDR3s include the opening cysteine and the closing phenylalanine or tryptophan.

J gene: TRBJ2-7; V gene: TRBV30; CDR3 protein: CAWSPGTIYEQYF
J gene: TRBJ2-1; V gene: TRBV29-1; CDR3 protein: CSVESLQGFNEQFF
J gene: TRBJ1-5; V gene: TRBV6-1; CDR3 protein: CASSEGLRPQHF
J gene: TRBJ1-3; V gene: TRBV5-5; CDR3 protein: CASISSPQGFGNTIYF
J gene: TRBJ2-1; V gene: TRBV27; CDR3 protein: CASSRDRGVKQFF
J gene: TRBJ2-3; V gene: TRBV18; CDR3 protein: CASSPPTGGRRDTQYF
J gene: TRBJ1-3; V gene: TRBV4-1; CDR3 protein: CASSQAEVVSGNTIYF
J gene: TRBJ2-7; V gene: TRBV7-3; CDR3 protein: CASSPGFSTGSNEQYF
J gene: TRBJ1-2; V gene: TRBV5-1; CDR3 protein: CASSPPSPGGAGRGYTF
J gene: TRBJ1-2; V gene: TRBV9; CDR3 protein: CASSVGGVSNYGYTF
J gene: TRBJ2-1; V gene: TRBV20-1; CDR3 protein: CSAPHSGGSYNEQFF
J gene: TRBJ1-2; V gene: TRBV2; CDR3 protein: CASSGGRETGGYTF
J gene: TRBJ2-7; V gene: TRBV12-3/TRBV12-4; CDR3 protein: CASSSPDRGHEQYF
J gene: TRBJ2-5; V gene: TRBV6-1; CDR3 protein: CASKRGQLGEETQYF
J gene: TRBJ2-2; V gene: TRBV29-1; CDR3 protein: CSPQGRAFTGELFF
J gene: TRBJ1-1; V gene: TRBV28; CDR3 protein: CASIIGTGVEAFF
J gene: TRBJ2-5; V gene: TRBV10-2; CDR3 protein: CASRRGLAGTIQETQYF
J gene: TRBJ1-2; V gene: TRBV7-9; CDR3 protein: CASSASAQPYGYTF
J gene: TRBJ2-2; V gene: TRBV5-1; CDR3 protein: CASSPDRVAGELFF
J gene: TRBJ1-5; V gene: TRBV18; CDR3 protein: CASSRRTGMEPQHF
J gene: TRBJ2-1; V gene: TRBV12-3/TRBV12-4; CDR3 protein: CASSLSSTSGTYNEQFF
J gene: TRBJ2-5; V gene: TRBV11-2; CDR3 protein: CASSRDGGLETQYF
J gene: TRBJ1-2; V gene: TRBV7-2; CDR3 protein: CASSPAVRGRSNYGYTF
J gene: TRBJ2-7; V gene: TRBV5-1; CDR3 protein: CASRRGGVTGRTYEQYF
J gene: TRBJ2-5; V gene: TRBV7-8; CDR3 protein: CASSLEVVLGETQYF
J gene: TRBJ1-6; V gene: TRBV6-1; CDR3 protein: CASSSGQGLLPLHF
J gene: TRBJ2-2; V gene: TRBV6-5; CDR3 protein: CASSLAGGTGELFF
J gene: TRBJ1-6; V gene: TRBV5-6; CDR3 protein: CASSDRDRGYNSPLHF
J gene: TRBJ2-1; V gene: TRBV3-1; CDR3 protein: CASSSFGEQFF
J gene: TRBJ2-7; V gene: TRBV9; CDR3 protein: CASSVGTVPSYEQYF
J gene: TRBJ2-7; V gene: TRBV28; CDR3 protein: CASSFGGILGSYEQYF
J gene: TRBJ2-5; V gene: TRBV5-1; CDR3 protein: CASSEGLAGDPRETQYF
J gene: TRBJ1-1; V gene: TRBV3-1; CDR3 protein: CASSQYARGQDTEAFF
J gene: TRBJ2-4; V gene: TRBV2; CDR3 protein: CASSEALRGTVKNIQYF
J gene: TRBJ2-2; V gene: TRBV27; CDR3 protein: CASNSPGGSGTGELFF
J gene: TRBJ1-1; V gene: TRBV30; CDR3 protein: CAWSGWLATEAFF
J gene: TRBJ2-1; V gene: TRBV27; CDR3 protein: CASNPQGKGSNEQFF
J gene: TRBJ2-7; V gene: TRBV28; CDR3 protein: CASSSPSGTAEQYF
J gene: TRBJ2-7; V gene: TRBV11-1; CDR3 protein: CASSLAEESSYEQYF
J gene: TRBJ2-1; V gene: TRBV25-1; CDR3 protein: CASRAGTGGTNEQFF
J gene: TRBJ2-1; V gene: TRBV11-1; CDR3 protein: CASSLIPGDEQFF
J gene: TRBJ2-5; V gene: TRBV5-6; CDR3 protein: CASSFRLAGGETQYF
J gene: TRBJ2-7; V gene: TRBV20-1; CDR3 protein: CSAPREGGLHEQYF
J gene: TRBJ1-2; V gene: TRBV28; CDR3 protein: CASSPRQDYYGYTF
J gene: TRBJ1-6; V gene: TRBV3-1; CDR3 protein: CASSTDQYNSPLHF
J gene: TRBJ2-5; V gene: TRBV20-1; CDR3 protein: CSARSVTTKETQYF
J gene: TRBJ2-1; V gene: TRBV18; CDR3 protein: CASSPPPTSRNEQFF
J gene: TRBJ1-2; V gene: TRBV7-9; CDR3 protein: CASSLVQLNYGYTF
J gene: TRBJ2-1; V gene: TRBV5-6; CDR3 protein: CASSLLKKQNNEQFF
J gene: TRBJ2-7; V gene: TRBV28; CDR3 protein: CASRGTGDSYEQYF
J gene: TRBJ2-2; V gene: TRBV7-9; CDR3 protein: CASSLRPGAEKTGELFF
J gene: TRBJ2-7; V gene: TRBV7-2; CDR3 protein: CASSSPDSPYEQYF
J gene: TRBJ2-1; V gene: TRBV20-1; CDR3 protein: CSARVPAGNEQFF
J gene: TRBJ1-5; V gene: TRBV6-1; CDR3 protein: CASSEVPGLTYSNQPQHF
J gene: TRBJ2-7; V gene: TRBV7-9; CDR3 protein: CASSFGLAGGYEQYF
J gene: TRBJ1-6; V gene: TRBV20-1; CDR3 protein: CSANYIERPSYNSPLHF
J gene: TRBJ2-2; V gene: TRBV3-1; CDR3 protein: CASSQRAGELFF
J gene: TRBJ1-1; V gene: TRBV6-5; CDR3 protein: CASSYFSGTLNTEAFF